The clone carrying this TCR beta chain was recorded a few times. Method: immunoSEQ multiplex PCR; TCRdb's copy keeps in-frame clones and lacks some. The sample records about 80,000 clones, around 80% being singletons. The CDR3 is made up of 14 amino acids. Trimming cost V 0 bases and J 4 bases; bases outside gene matches: 2. CDR1 and CDR2 from the germline V gene are LGHNA and YNFKEQ. This sample stems from a study of blood T cell repertoires in COVID-19. Across the whole study: Samples came from the United States, Italy and Spain, spanning acute and convalescent COVID-19.

Sequencing input: peripheral blood. This TCR came from a woman aged 70-85 years with acute or convalescent COVID-19. This chain connects TRBV4-2 to TRBJ1-2; 7 nucleotides align to TRBD1. The CDR3 region is CASSQDDRAYGYTF. As DNA, the CDR3 is TGTGCCAGCAGCCAAGATGACAGGGCCTATGGCTACACCTTC.